This record looks at one TCR beta chain sequence and its context. The table came from immunoSEQ multiplex PCR; TCRdb's copy has only in-frame clones and leaves some out. Altogether some 150,000 clones are present, 85% to 90% being singletons, with the ten largest covering over 7%. These data belong to a study of blood T cell repertoires in COVID-19. The CDR3 is 13 amino acids. Trimming left V 10 bases short and J 2 bases short, with 11 bases between. The germline V gene has CDR1 SGHNT and CDR2 YENEEA. The sample consisted of peripheral blood. The V call is TRBV11-3, the J call TRBJ1-4; no definite D call. The clonotype originates from a woman aged 80 or over in a cohort sampled during active or convalescent COVID-19. For the CDR3, the DNA is TGTGCCACCAGGTTGTCTACTAATGAAAAACTGTTTTTT. Protein product: CATRLSTNEKLFF.